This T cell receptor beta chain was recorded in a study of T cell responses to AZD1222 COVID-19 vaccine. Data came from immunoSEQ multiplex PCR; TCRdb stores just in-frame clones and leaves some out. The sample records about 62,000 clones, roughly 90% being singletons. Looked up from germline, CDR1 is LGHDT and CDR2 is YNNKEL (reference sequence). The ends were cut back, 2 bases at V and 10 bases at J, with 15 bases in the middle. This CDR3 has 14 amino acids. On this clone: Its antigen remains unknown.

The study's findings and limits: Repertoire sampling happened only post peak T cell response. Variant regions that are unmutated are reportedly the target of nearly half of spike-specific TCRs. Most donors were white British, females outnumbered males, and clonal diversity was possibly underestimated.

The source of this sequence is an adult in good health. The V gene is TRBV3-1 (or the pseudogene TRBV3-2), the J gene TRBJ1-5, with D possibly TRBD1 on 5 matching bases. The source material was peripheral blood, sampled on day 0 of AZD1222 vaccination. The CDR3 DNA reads TGTGCCAGCAGCCAAATCTCTAACCAGGGTCCCCAGCATTTT. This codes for CASSQISNQGPQHF.